These 30 T cell receptor beta chains came from one sample sequenced in a study of blood T cell repertoires in COVID-19. TCRdb's copy holds only in-frame clones and misses some; the assay was immunoSEQ multiplex PCR. The table includes 80,000 to 100,000 clones, around 86% detected once. Material: peripheral blood. These receptors all stem from a man over 45 with acute or convalescent COVID-19.

V gene TRBV19 combines with J gene TRBJ1-4, with 7 bases aligning to TRBD1. Germline-derived CDR1 and CDR2 are LNHDA and SQIVND (reference sequence). The CDR3 spans 14 residues. V dropped 7 bases and J dropped 11; count of bases not matched to a gene: 13. The CDR3 loop is CASTPRGQAGKLFF. DNA for the CDR3: TGTGCCAGTACCCCCCGAGGACAGGCGGGGAAACTGTTTTTT.

This clone has just one count. The rearrangement links TRBV7-2 to TRBJ2-7, with a possible D match to TRBD2 (5 bases). V gave up 1 base and J gave up 6 bases, with 7 bases separating them. CDR3 size: 12 residues. Germline V gives CDR1 SGHTA, CDR2 FQGNSA. CDR3 sequence reads: CASSLESGEQYF. CDR3 sequence (DNA): TGTGCCAGCAGCTTAGAGAGCGGCGAGCAGTACTTC.

The chain carries TRBV7-8 and TRBJ1-2; weak D call: TRBD1 (6 bases). The germline V gene has CDR1 SGHVS and CDR2 FQNEAQ. This CDR3 has 15 amino acids. Trimming took 5 bases from V and 8 from J, leaving 21 bases between them. The chain's CDR3 is CASSQLPGVLGGYTF. CDR3 coding DNA: TGTGCCAGCAGCCAACTACCAGGGGTCTTGGGCGGCTACACCTTC. The whole variable domain, filled in from reference TRBV7-8 and TRBJ1-2, reads GAGVSQSPRYKVAKRGQDVALRCDPISGHVSLFWYQQALGQGPEFLTYFQNEAQLDKSGLPSDRFFAERPEGSVSTLKIQRTQQEDSAVYLCASSQLPGVLGGYTFGSGTRLTVV.

This clone was observed a few times. The chain links TRBV18 to TRBJ2-1; D is undetermined. Germline V gives CDR1 KGHSH, CDR2 LQKENI. V shed 6 bases and J shed 0 bases, with 15 bases lying between them. This CDR3 contains 16 residues. Here the CDR3 reads CASSGRGFDSYNEQFF. The DNA of the CDR3 is TGTGCCAGCTCTGGGCGTGGGTTCGACTCCTACAATGAGCAGTTCTTC.

V usage is TRBV18 and J usage is TRBJ1-5, with D perhaps TRBD1 (6 bases). This CDR3 region has 14 residues. V dropped 2 bases and J dropped 3 bases, with 8 bases sitting between them. Germline assignment: CDR1 KGHSH and CDR2 LQKENI. This CDR3 reads CASSPYRDNQPQHF. CDR3 bases: TGTGCCAGCTCACCATACAGGGACAATCAGCCCCAGCATTTT.

This sequence joins TRBV7-6 and TRBJ1-6; tentative D call: TRBD1 (5 bases). The CDR3 consists of 16 residues. CDR1 SGHVS and CDR2 FNYEAQ come from the germline V gene. The V and J ends lost 5 bases and 2 bases respectively, with 13 bases between them. The CDR3 spells CASSPAGPPYNSPLHF. Here the CDR3 DNA reads TGTGCCAGCAGCCCAGCGGGGCCTCCCTATAATTCACCCCTCCACTTT.

The V and J genes are TRBV5-6 and TRBJ1-5; 9 nucleotides match TRBD1. The junction had 3 bases not matched to a gene; V was cut back by 2 bases and J by 9 bases. Per germline, CDR1 SGHDT and CDR2 YYEEEE. CDR3 length: 13 amino acids. Here the CDR3 reads CASSLGQGLPQHF. The CDR3 coding sequence is TGTGCCAGCAGCTTAGGACAGGGGTTGCCCCAGCATTTT.

The gene calls are TRBV20-1 and TRBJ1-1, with 7 bases lining up with TRBD1. CDR1 DFQATT and CDR2 SNEGSKA come from the germline V gene (reference sequence). CDR3 length equals 11 residues. The trim removed 5 bases at V and 7 bases at J, leaving 4 bases unmatched. CDR3 region: CSAPRQGEAFF. CDR3 nucleotide sequence: TGCAGTGCTCCGCGACAGGGTGAAGCTTTCTTT.

The chain combines TRBV1 with TRBJ2-5; the table's D call TRBD2 went unverified against the DNA. TRBV1 corresponds to a pseudogene. This CDR3 is 22 amino acids long. CDR3 coding DNA: TGCACCAGCAGCCAAGACGCCTTCCGAGGGGGTGGGTGGCTAGCGGTAGAAGAGACCCAGTACTTC. It codes for CTSSQDAFRGGGWLAVEETQYF.

The chain links TRBV18 to TRBJ1-5, with 10 bases lining up with TRBD1. Germline V CDR1 and CDR2: KGHSH, LQKENI. Trimming removed 2 bases from V and 7 bases from J; junction bases left unmatched: 8. CDR3 length: 16 residues. For the CDR3, the DNA is TGTGCCAGCTCACCAGGGGACAGGGGACGGGGGCAGCCCCAGCATTTT. It specifies CASSPGDRGRGQPQHF.

The CDR3 region has the DNA TGTGCCATCAGTGAGCCCGGGACAGGGAATACCTACGAGCAGTACTTC. Translation gives CAISEPGTGNTYEQYF. The chain uses TRBV10-3 and TRBJ2-7; 9 bases align to TRBD1. The germline V gene encodes CDR1 ENHRY and CDR2 SYGVKD. V lost 2 bases, J lost 2 bases, and 7 bases stayed unmatched. This CDR3 comprises 16 residues.

This clone appeared once. The chain links TRBV10-3 to TRBJ2-5; D may be TRBD2 (5 bases). This CDR3 comprises 12 residues. The germline V gene encodes CDR1 ENHRY and CDR2 SYGVKD. Trimming pared 6 bases from V and 5 bases from J, leaving 10 bases between. The CDR3 bases are TGTGCCATCAGCGTACGGGGTGAGACCCAGTACTTC. Its protein product is CAISVRGETQYF.

This CDR3 is CASSRDTGNTIYF. The CDR3 nucleotides are TGTGCCAGCAGCCGGGACACCGGAAACACCATATATTTT. This chain uses TRBV7-2 with TRBJ1-3; tentatively, D is TRBD1 (6 bases). Trimming cost V 5 bases and J 4 bases, with 9 bases left between them. CDR3 size: 13 residues. Looked up from germline, CDR1 is SGHTA and CDR2 is FQGNSA.

The chain is built from TRBV19 and TRBJ2-3; TRBD2 is a possible D gene (6 bases). CDR3 length: 15 residues. Germline CDR1 is LNHDA and CDR2 is SQIVND (reference sequence). Trimming left V 6 bases short and J 0 bases short, with 13 bases between. The CDR3: CASRGWLASTDTQYF. CDR3 sequence (DNA): TGTGCCAGTAGAGGGTGGCTAGCGAGCACAGATACGCAGTATTTT.

This chain links TRBV5-1 with TRBJ2-7; TRBD2 might be the D (5 bases). The CDR3 has 15 residues. The V end was cut by 0 bases, the J end by 0 bases, with 10 bases between. Germline V lookup: CDR1 SGHRS, CDR2 YFSETQ. The CDR3 sequence: CASSLGGDSSYEQYF. Written as DNA, the CDR3 is TGCGCCAGCAGCTTGGGGGGAGATAGCTCCTACGAGCAGTACTTC.

This clone appeared a single time. CDR3 bases: TGTGCCAGCAGCGGACAGGGGGATAGCAATCAGCCCCAGCATTTT. Its protein is CASSGQGDSNQPQHF. The J gene is TRBJ1-5, the V gene TRBV7-9, with TRBD1 identical over 10 bases. The V gene end was trimmed by 5 bases and the J gene end by 0 bases; junction bases not matched to a gene: 1. This CDR3 contains 15 residues. From germline, CDR1 is SEHNR and CDR2 FQNEAQ (reference sequence).

This rearrangement joins TRBV11-2 to TRBJ2-4, with no clear D. The CDR3 loop spans 15 amino acids. V shed 2 bases and J shed 1 base, with 9 bases lying between them. CDR1 and CDR2 from the germline V gene are SGHAT and FQNNGV. The CDR3, as DNA: TGTGCCAGCAGCTTACCCCTCGTGGCCAAAAACATTCAGTACTTC. Residues: CASSLPLVAKNIQYF.

V is TRBV27 and J is TRBJ1-5, with TRBD1 matching 7 bases. The germline gives CDR1 MNHEY, CDR2 SMNVEV (reference sequence). V was pared by 5 bases and J by 5 bases, with 3 bases of the junction left unmatched. The CDR3 sequence is 13 residues long. CDR3 in DNA: TGTGCCAGCAGTCCCGACAGGGATCAGCCCCAGCATTTT. It translates to CASSPDRDQPQHF.

The chain recombines TRBV7-9 with TRBJ1-1, with a tentative D call TRBD1 (6 bases). Germline V gene lookup returns CDR1 SEHNR and CDR2 FQNEAQ (reference sequence). Trimming shortened V by 5 bases and J by 0 bases, and 10 bases separated the two germline ends. The CDR3 totals 14 residues. CDR3 region: CASSLRGMNTEAFF. CDR3 sequence (DNA): TGTGCCAGCAGCCTCAGGGGAATGAACACTGAAGCTTTCTTT.

This clone was counted only a few times. The CDR3 is CASSLGGPPNTIYF. The DNA for the CDR3 is TGTGCCAGCAGCCTAGGAGGGCCTCCAAACACCATATATTTT. The V gene is TRBV5-4, the J gene TRBJ1-3; D gene ambiguous. The germline V and J ends were trimmed by 4 bases and 6 bases, with 14 bases remaining between them. The CDR3 is made up of 14 amino acids. Germline V gives CDR1 SGHNT, CDR2 YYREEE (reference sequence).

This clone has a single count. The V gene is TRBV7-6, the J gene TRBJ1-1; 8 nucleotides match TRBD1. The CDR3 covers 14 residues. With V trimmed by 5 bases and J by 4 bases, 6 bases remained unmatched. Germline CDR1 is SGHVS and CDR2 is FNYEAQ. This chain's CDR3 is CASSHGQGSTEAFF. Here the CDR3 DNA reads TGTGCCAGCAGCCACGGACAGGGCAGCACTGAAGCTTTCTTT.

This clone was recorded only once. CDR3 DNA sequence: TGTGCCAGCAGTTCGACAGGCTTCTACGAGCAGTACTTC. Translating it yields CASSSTGFYEQYF. The gene calls are TRBV12-3 or TRBV12-4 and TRBJ2-7; tentatively, D is TRBD1 (6 bases). V gave up 4 bases and J gave up 3 bases, with 10 bases separating them. The CDR3 spans 13 residues.

This chain links TRBV18 with TRBJ2-5; 10 bases fit TRBD2. With V trimmed by 2 bases and J by 2 bases, 5 bases remained unmatched. Germline values: CDR1 KGHSH, CDR2 LQKENI. This CDR3 is 16 amino acids long. The CDR3 DNA sequence: TGTGCCAGCTCACCATTGCCTAGCGGGAGTCAAGAGACCCAGTACTTC. Residues: CASSPLPSGSQETQYF.

J is TRBJ2-1 and V is TRBV3-1 (or the pseudogene TRBV3-2); 12 nucleotides match TRBD2. Trimming at V came to 5 bases and at J to 2 bases, leaving 10 bases not matched to a gene. Germline V gene sequence: CDR1 LGHDT, CDR2 YNNKEL (reference sequence). The CDR3 has 18 residues. CDR3 sequence reads: CASSSQGLAGLTYNEQFF. CDR3 DNA: TGTGCCAGCAGCTCACAAGGACTAGCGGGACTCACCTACAATGAGCAGTTCTTC.

V is TRBV6-5 and J is TRBJ1-2, with D maybe TRBD1 (5 bases). Germline CDR1 is MNHEY and CDR2 is SVGAGI. CDR3 length: 13 residues. V shed 6 bases and J shed 4 bases, with 12 bases lying between them. CDR3 amino acids: CASSLVGGYGYTF. DNA for the CDR3: TGTGCCAGCAGCTTGGTGGGGGGCTATGGCTACACCTTC.

This clone was detected only a few times. The J gene is TRBJ2-1, the V gene TRBV19, with TRBD2 identical over 12 bases. Germline V gives CDR1 LNHDA, CDR2 SQIVND (reference sequence). Trimming removed 5 bases from V and 4 bases from J; junction bases left unmatched: 3. This CDR3 has 15 amino acids. Here the CDR3 reads CASSSTSGRYNEQFF. The CDR3 DNA sequence: TGTGCCAGTAGTTCGACTAGCGGGAGATACAATGAGCAGTTCTTC.

In this sample, this clone turned up once. The chain recombines TRBV7-6 with TRBJ2-2; 9 bases map to TRBD2. The V and J ends lost 2 bases and 4 bases, in that order; junction bases with no gene match: 2. The CDR3 runs 15 residues. Germline-derived CDR1 and CDR2 are SGHVS and FNYEAQ. The CDR3 protein is CASSLLAGVTGELFF. The CDR3 bases are TGTGCCAGCAGCTTATTAGCGGGAGTCACCGGGGAGCTGTTTTTT.

The V call is TRBV5-6, the J call TRBJ2-1, with TRBD1 as a possible D gene (7 bases). The germline V gene has CDR1 SGHDT and CDR2 YYEEEE. The V end was cut by 4 bases, the J end by 2 bases, with 19 bases between. The CDR3 is made up of 17 amino acids. CDR3 bases: TGTGCCAGCAGCGCGGGAACAGGGGCTGGCGCCTACAATGAGCAGTTCTTC. It yields the protein CASSAGTGAGAYNEQFF.

The chain combines TRBV7-9 with TRBJ1-1; D may be TRBD1 (5 bases). The V gene lost 3 bases and the J gene lost 4 bases, with 12 bases spanning the gap. Germline V CDR1 and CDR2: SEHNR, FQNEAQ (reference sequence). There are 14 residues in the CDR3. The CDR3 coding sequence is TGTGCCAGCAGCTTCGAGGGGAGGGGCACTGAAGCTTTCTTT. It translates to CASSFEGRGTEAFF.

The chain combines TRBV24-1 with TRBJ2-5, with D perhaps TRBD1 (5 bases). Trimming cost V 3 bases and J 5 bases, with 15 bases left between them. The CDR3 runs to 15 residues. Germline lookup yields CDR1 KGHDR and CDR2 SFDVKD. CDR3 bases: TGTGCCACCAGTGATCGCATAGGGGTTGGGGAGACCCAGTACTTC. Its translation: CATSDRIGVGETQYF.